These 22 T cell receptor beta chains came from one sample sequenced in a study of cytomegalovirus exposure and HLA in healthy donors. Sequencing was performed with immunoSEQ multiplex PCR; in TCRdb, only in-frame clones are kept and a portion is missing. The table includes some 330,000 clones, roughly 85% detected once. Sequences were obtained from PBMCs. Receptors originate from a woman younger than 35 in good health and CMV-seronegative.

The rearrangement joins TRBV5-4 to TRBJ2-7, with 8 positions matching TRBD2. This CDR3 contains 15 residues. Germline V gene lookup returns CDR1 SGHNT and CDR2 YYREEE (reference sequence). The ends lost 4 bases at V and 3 bases at J; junction bases unmatched: 9. The CDR3 loop reads CASSGGTSGNYEQYF. The CDR3 DNA reads TGTGCCAGCAGCGGGGGGACTAGTGGGAACTACGAGCAGTACTTC.

This sequence joins TRBV6-5 and TRBJ2-2; 7 positions match TRBD1. Germline V gene data show CDR1 as MNHEY and CDR2 as SVGAGI. The CDR3 extends over 14 amino acids. Trimming cost V 6 bases and J 5 bases; bases outside gene matches: 6. CDR3 bases: TGTGCCAGCAGCCGCCGGACAGGTACCGGGGAGCTGTTTTTT. Translation gives CASSRRTGTGELFF.

The chain joins TRBV19 to TRBJ2-7, with TRBD1 as a possible D gene (5 bases). Germline V lookup: CDR1 LNHDA, CDR2 SQIVND (reference sequence). The V end was cut by 5 bases, the J end by 2 bases, with 10 bases between. The CDR3 length is 13 residues. The CDR3 DNA follows: TGTGCCAGTAGTCCCGGACAAACCTACGAGCAGTACTTC. The encoded protein is CASSPGQTYEQYF.

The gene calls are TRBV6-1 and TRBJ1-2; D is ambiguous. The CDR3 extends over 14 amino acids. Germline values: CDR1 MNHNS, CDR2 SASEGT. V lost 5 bases and J 6 bases, leaving 16 bases between the germline ends. The CDR3 sequence is CASSRNFRADGYTF. Written as DNA, the CDR3 is TGTGCCAGCAGTCGAAATTTTAGAGCGGATGGCTACACCTTC.

This chain joins TRBV28 and TRBJ2-6; tentative D call: TRBD1 (6 bases). Per the germline V gene, CDR1 is MDHEN and CDR2 is SYDVKM. The V gene lost 4 bases and the J gene lost 2 bases, with 9 bases spanning the gap. CDR3 length equals 15 residues. The CDR3 loop is CASSYQGTGANVLTF. The CDR3 DNA follows: TGTGCCAGCAGTTATCAGGGGACTGGGGCCAACGTCCTGACTTTC. Using reference TRBV28 and TRBJ2-6 for the parts outside the CDR3, the full variable domain is DVKVTQSSRYLVKRTGEKVFLECVQDMDHENMFWYRQDPGLGLRLIYFSYDVKMKEKGDIPEGYSVSREKKERFSLILESASTNQTSMYLCASSYQGTGANVLTFGAGSRLTVL.

This clone has only one observation. This chain joins TRBV29-1 and TRBJ2-7; the match to TRBD1 covers 9 bases. Germline loops: CDR1 SQVTM, CDR2 ANQGSEA. With 3 bases clipped from V and 6 bases from J, the junction kept 6 bases outside the gene matches. This CDR3 has 13 residues. The CDR3 loop is CSVEGTGNVEQYF. CDR3 sequence (DNA): TGCAGCGTTGAGGGGACAGGGAACGTCGAGCAGTACTTC.

The chain carries TRBV25-1 and TRBJ1-2, with a weak D call TRBD1 (6 bases). The V gene lost 2 bases and the J gene lost 8 bases, with 9 bases spanning the gap. The CDR3 is 12 residues long. The germline V gene has CDR1 MGHDK and CDR2 SYGVNS. The CDR3 DNA sequence: TGTGCCAGCAGTGAAAGCAGGGGAGGCTACACCTTC. Encoded protein: CASSESRGGYTF.

V and J are TRBV6-1 and TRBJ2-7; 13 nucleotides agree with TRBD2. The V gene's germline CDR1 is MNHNS and CDR2 SASEGT. This CDR3 is built from 19 residues. J was trimmed by 2 bases and V by 2 bases; bases with no gene match: 12. The CDR3 reads CASSEPSGLAGILTYEQYF. Here the CDR3 DNA reads TGTGCCAGCAGTGAACCCTCGGGACTAGCGGGAATCCTAACCTACGAGCAGTACTTC.

The chain is built from TRBV18 and TRBJ2-7; 10 bases line up with TRBD1. Germline CDR1 is KGHSH and CDR2 is LQKENI. The CDR3 sequence is 15 residues long. Unmatched junction bases numbered 4, after V lost 4 bases and J lost 1 base. This chain's CDR3 is CASSQGQGESYEQYF. CDR3 bases: TGTGCCAGCTCACAAGGACAGGGGGAGTCCTACGAGCAGTACTTC.

This chain joins TRBV5-1 and TRBJ2-7; D uncertain. This CDR3 has 14 amino acids. The V gene lost 0 bases and the J gene lost 4 bases, with 11 bases spanning the gap. Germline V gene data show CDR1 as SGHRS and CDR2 as YFSETQ. CDR3 DNA sequence: TGCGCCAGCAGCTTGGCAGATTCCGTGTACGAGCAGTACTTC. Its protein is CASSLADSVYEQYF.

CDR3 bases: TGTGCCATTTCTCCGGGACTAGTAGGCGGGGAGCTGTTTTTT. Its protein is CAISPGLVGGELFF. The chain uses TRBV10-3 and TRBJ2-2; 8 bases fit TRBD2. The CDR3 totals 14 residues. Germline CDR1 reads ENHRY; CDR2 reads SYGVKD. V shed 9 bases, J shed 7 bases, and the junction held 10 bases outside the gene matches.

The chain recombines TRBV6-5 with TRBJ1-5, with D possibly TRBD1 on 5 matching bases. The CDR3 covers 14 residues. Trimming removed 6 bases from V and 0 bases from J, with 9 bases in between. In germline, CDR1 is MNHEY, CDR2 SVGAGI. CDR3 sequence: CASRQGYSNQPQHF. The DNA of the CDR3 is TGTGCCAGCAGGCAGGGTTATAGCAATCAGCCCCAGCATTTT.

The chain couples TRBV4-1 to TRBJ1-5; 8 bases line up with TRBD1. Germline trimming cut 0 bases from V and 2 bases from J; bases unmatched to any gene: 9. Germline CDR1 MGHRA, CDR2 YSYEKL. The CDR3 runs 18 residues. The CDR3 nucleotides read TGCGCCAGCAGCCAAGACCCGCGGGACAGGCCTGGCAATCAGCCCCAGCATTTT. It yields the protein CASSQDPRDRPGNQPQHF.

The chain couples TRBV25-1 to TRBJ2-1, with 9 bases matching TRBD2. Germline lookup yields CDR1 MGHDK and CDR2 SYGVNS. The junction had 8 bases not matched to a gene; V was cut back by 5 bases and J by 6 bases. CDR3 length: 15 amino acids. The CDR3 is CASSTSGLARNEQFF. CDR3 sequence (DNA): TGTGCCAGCAGTACCTCGGGACTAGCACGCAATGAGCAGTTCTTC.

The chain carries TRBV7-2 and TRBJ2-5; D possibly corresponds to TRBD2 (6 bases). V lost 3 bases, J lost 2 bases, and 13 bases lay in between. This CDR3 is 15 amino acids long. From germline, CDR1 is SGHTA and CDR2 FQGNSA. The CDR3: CASSFRAGTQETQYF. The CDR3 DNA reads TGTGCCAGCAGCTTTCGGGCGGGGACTCAAGAGACCCAGTACTTC.

The chain couples TRBV2 to TRBJ2-1; possible D gene TRBD2, 6 bases. Germline loops: CDR1 SNHLY, CDR2 FYNNEI. The CDR3 length is 14 residues. Between the trimmed V and J ends, which lost 3 bases and 2 bases, there was a span of 8 bases. The CDR3 DNA follows: TGTGCCAGCAGTGATGGCGGGGCCTACAATGAGCAGTTCTTC. Protein product: CASSDGGAYNEQFF.

The chain links TRBV19 to TRBJ1-5, with D unresolved. The CDR3 covers 15 residues. CDR1 is LNHDA, CDR2 SQIVND, per germline (reference sequence). V lost 7 bases and J 3 bases, leaving 16 bases between the germline ends. The CDR3 DNA reads TGTGCCAGTAAGTCCCTGACGGGAGACAATCAGCCCCAGCATTTT. Its translation is CASKSLTGDNQPQHF.

This chain joins TRBV18 and TRBJ2-1, with 10 bases lining up with TRBD2. CDR3 length: 19 amino acids. The J segment lost 4 bases and the V segment lost 3 bases, leaving 15 bases of the junction unmatched. From germline, CDR1 is KGHSH and CDR2 LQKENI. Here the CDR3 reads CASSPQSILAGRRYNEQFF. In DNA, the CDR3 is TGTGCCAGCTCACCCCAGAGCATACTAGCGGGAAGACGATACAATGAGCAGTTCTTC.

The rearrangement links TRBV2 to TRBJ2-3; 11 bases align to TRBD2. CDR1 and CDR2 (germline): SNHLY, FYNNEI. The CDR3 contains 19 residues. J was trimmed by 5 bases and V by 4 bases; bases with no gene match: 17. The CDR3 sequence is CASSGVSDRGTSGRDTQYF. In nucleotides, the CDR3 is TGTGCCAGCAGTGGTGTCTCGGACAGGGGAACTAGCGGGAGAGATACGCAGTATTTT. Using reference TRBV2 and TRBJ2-3 for the parts outside the CDR3, the full variable domain is EPEVTQTPSHQVTQMGQEVILRCVPISNHLYFYWYRQILGQKVEFLVSFYNNEISEKSEIFDDQFSVERPDGSNFTLKIRSTKLEDSAMYFCASSGVSDRGTSGRDTQYFGPGTRLTVL.

The V call is TRBV5-6, the J call TRBJ2-5; maybe TRBD1 (6 bases). V was shortened by 0 bases and J by 4 bases, with 10 bases between the two germline ends. CDR3 length equals 14 residues. CDR1 is SGHDT and CDR2 is YYEEEE in the germline V gene. CDR3 sequence: CASSLGQGPETQYF. In nucleotides, the CDR3 is TGTGCCAGCAGCTTGGGGCAGGGGCCAGAGACCCAGTACTTC.

The V and J genes are TRBV7-2 and TRBJ2-7; D ambiguous. CDR3 length equals 13 residues. Trimming removed 2 bases at V and 2 bases at J, with 7 bases between. CDR1 is SGHTA and CDR2 is FQGNSA in the germline V gene. The CDR3 DNA follows: TGTGCCAGCAGCTTATCTATCACCTACGAGCAGTACTTC. It codes for CASSLSITYEQYF.

The rearrangement uses TRBV18 and TRBJ2-1; D is possibly TRBD2 (6 bases). The CDR3 is 17 amino acids. Germline loops: CDR1 KGHSH, CDR2 LQKENI. V dropped 0 bases and J dropped 5 bases, with 17 bases sitting between them. CDR3 sequence (DNA): TGTGCCAGCTCACCACCATCTAATCTAGCGTGGAACAATGAGCAGTTCTTC. It encodes CASSPPSNLAWNNEQFF.